Following are 29 T cell receptor beta chains from one sample sequenced in a study of blood T cell repertoires in COVID-19. Clones were read by immunoSEQ multiplex PCR, and TCRdb kept only the in-frame ones, dropping some. The sample includes tens of thousands of clones, around 79% seen only once; the top ten take 8.5% to 10%. The sample taken for sequencing was peripheral blood. Source of these receptors: a human donor in a cohort sampled during active COVID-19.

This clone was picked up one time. Other DNA sequences in the same sample also yield this CDR3. The V call is TRBV7-2, the J call TRBJ1-6, with D tentatively TRBD1 (6 bases). The CDR3 length is 13 residues. The ends were cut back, 1 base at V and 8 bases at J, with 6 bases in the middle. The germline V gene has CDR1 SGHTA and CDR2 FQGNSA. The CDR3 spells CASSLEGDSPLHF. Written as DNA, the CDR3 is TGTGCCAGCAGCTTAGAGGGGGATTCACCCCTCCACTTT.

The J gene is TRBJ1-3, the V gene TRBV19, with 11 bases fitting TRBD1. Germline trimming cut 10 bases from V and 0 bases from J; bases unmatched to any gene: 11. This CDR3 comprises 17 residues. Germline CDR1 is LNHDA and CDR2 is SQIVND (reference sequence). The CDR3 reads CATRTGGEFVSGNTIYF. The CDR3, as DNA: TGTGCCACCCGGACAGGGGGCGAATTTGTCTCTGGAAACACCATATATTTT. Combining the CDR3 with reference TRBV19 and TRBJ1-3 gives the whole variable domain DGGITQSPKYLFRKEGQNVTLSCEQNLNHDAMYWYRQDPGQGLRLIYYSQIVNDFQKGDIAEGYSVSREKKESFPLTVTSAQKNPTAFYLCATRTGGEFVSGNTIYFGEGSWLTVV.

This clone has just one count. J is TRBJ2-1 and V is TRBV27; TRBD2 is a possible D gene (7 bases). Germline values: CDR1 MNHEY, CDR2 SMNVEV (reference sequence). This CDR3 has 14 residues. Deletions cut 5 bases from V and 4 bases from J, with 12 bases between. The CDR3 protein is CASSRGGRYNEQFF. Written as DNA, the CDR3 is TGTGCCAGCAGTAGGGGGGGGCGTTACAATGAGCAGTTCTTC.

This clone was detected only a few times. The genes are TRBV28 and TRBJ1-2; no clear D. The CDR3 has 13 amino acids. The V end was cut by 2 bases, the J end by 11 bases, with 15 bases between. CDR1 MDHEN and CDR2 SYDVKM come from the germline V gene. The CDR3 spells CASSLPIGGKYTF. CDR3 coding DNA: TGTGCCAGCAGTTTACCCATCGGAGGGAAATACACCTTC.

The chain recombines TRBV30 with TRBJ2-1, with TRBD2 matching over 11 bases. This CDR3 spans 18 amino acids. The V gene end was trimmed by 1 base and the J gene end by 6 bases; junction bases not matched to a gene: 14. The V gene's germline CDR1 is GTSNPN and CDR2 SVGIG (reference sequence). As DNA, the CDR3 is TGTGCCTGGAGTGGACTAGCGGGATCTACTTCCCCCTCCAATGAGCAGTTCTTC. Translating it yields CAWSGLAGSTSPSNEQFF.

J is TRBJ2-7 and V is TRBV7-2; tentatively, D is TRBD1 (6 bases). The CDR3 is 15 residues long. The germline V and J ends were trimmed by 3 bases and 2 bases, with 14 bases remaining between them. Germline CDR1 SGHTA, CDR2 FQGNSA. CDR3 loop: CASSLAGVGTYEQYF. Here the CDR3 DNA reads TGTGCCAGCAGCTTGGCAGGGGTGGGCACCTACGAGCAGTACTTC. The full variable domain, completed using reference TRBV7-2 and TRBJ2-7, is GAGVSQSPSNKVTEKGKDVELRCDPISGHTALYWYRQSLGQGLEFLIYFQGNSAPDKSGLPSDRFSAERTGGSVSTLTIQRTQQEDSAVYLCASSLAGVGTYEQYFGPGTRLTVT.

This clone appeared a single time. The chain combines TRBV5-1 with TRBJ1-2; 8 nucleotides line up with TRBD1. Germline values: CDR1 SGHRS, CDR2 YFSETQ. After removal of 3 bases from V and 4 bases from J, the junction contained 8 bases not matched to a gene. The CDR3 loop spans 15 amino acids. The CDR3 loop is CASSSPGQATYGYTF. CDR3 coding DNA: TGCGCCAGCAGCTCGCCGGGACAGGCGACCTATGGCTACACCTTC.

The chain combines TRBV7-2 with TRBJ2-5; possibly TRBD1 for D (5 bases). CDR1 is SGHTA and CDR2 is FQGNSA in the germline V gene. V lost 1 base, J lost 5 bases, and 14 bases lay in between. The length of the CDR3 is 15 residues. CDR3 amino acids: CASSLDRGARETQYF. CDR3 nucleotide sequence: TGTGCCAGCAGCTTAGATAGGGGCGCGAGGGAGACCCAGTACTTC.

V usage is TRBV25-1 and J usage is TRBJ2-5; a weak D match, TRBD2 (6 bases). From germline, CDR1 is MGHDK and CDR2 SYGVNS. The CDR3 covers 12 residues. Deletions cut 8 bases from V and 5 bases from J, with 12 bases between. The DNA for the CDR3 is TGTGCCAGCGGCGGCGCGGGGGAGACCCAGTACTTC. Translating gives CASGGAGETQYF. The variable domain in full, with the rest retrieved from reference TRBV25-1 and TRBJ2-5, is EADIYQTPRYLVIGTGKKITLECSQTMGHDKMYWYQQDPGMELHLIHYSYGVNSTEKGDLSSESTVSRIRTEHFPLTLESARPSHTSQYLCASGGAGETQYFGPGTRLLVL.

The genes are TRBV4-3 and TRBJ1-4, with a tentative D call TRBD1 (5 bases). The CDR3 totals 15 residues. Trimming shortened V by 1 base and J by 7 bases, and 13 bases separated the two germline ends. Per the germline V gene, CDR1 is LGHNA and CDR2 is YSLEER. CDR3 amino acids: CASSQGRGGSEKLFF. The CDR3 DNA is TGCGCCAGCAGCCAAGGGCGCGGGGGAAGTGAAAAACTGTTTTTT.

The chain recombines TRBV28 with TRBJ2-3, with 7 bases fitting TRBD2. Germline V gene lookup returns CDR1 MDHEN and CDR2 SYDVKM. The CDR3 contains 16 residues. Losses at the gene ends were 4 bases for V and 4 bases for J; bases not matched to a gene: 11. The DNA of the CDR3 is TGTGCCAGCAGTTCCCCTGGCGGGAGTTGGGCAGATACGCAGTATTTT. It is translated as CASSSPGGSWADTQYF.

V is TRBV28 and J is TRBJ2-1; D is unclear. CDR1 MDHEN and CDR2 SYDVKM come from the germline V gene. The CDR3 loop spans 11 amino acids. Trimming shortened V by 6 bases and J by 9 bases, and 9 bases separated the two germline ends. CDR3 nucleotides: TGTGCCAGCAGATCATACGGTGAGCAGTTCTTC. Residues: CASRSYGEQFF.

This chain links TRBV6-2 or TRBV6-3 with TRBJ2-1; D possibly corresponds to TRBD1 (5 bases). The CDR3 extends over 15 amino acids. V lost 2 bases to trimming and J lost 7 bases, with 15 bases between them. Germline V gene lookup returns CDR1 MNHEY and CDR2 SVGEGT. The CDR3 DNA follows: TGTGCCAGCAGTTACGTGGGGCTGGGTGTTAATGAGCAGTTCTTC. The encoded protein is CASSYVGLGVNEQFF.

J is TRBJ2-7 and V is TRBV3-1 (or the pseudogene TRBV3-2); 7 nucleotides match TRBD1. Trimming at V came to 0 bases and at J to 0 bases, leaving 14 bases not matched to a gene. Germline values: CDR1 LGHDT, CDR2 YNNKEL (reference sequence). The CDR3 is 19 residues long. CDR3 sequence: CASSQDEEGGRASSYEQYF. The CDR3 nucleotides read TGTGCCAGCAGCCAAGATGAGGAAGGGGGCAGGGCCAGCTCCTACGAGCAGTACTTC.

The chain has TRBV19 and TRBJ2-1; the match to TRBD2 covers 7 bases. The CDR3 has 15 residues. CDR1 LNHDA and CDR2 SQIVND come from the germline V gene (reference sequence). J gave up 1 base and V 5 bases, and 5 bases lay outside the gene matches. CDR3 sequence: CASSPLAVSYNEQFF. In DNA, the CDR3 is TGTGCCAGTAGTCCTCTAGCGGTGTCCTACAATGAGCAGTTCTTC.

The chain joins TRBV10-3 to TRBJ2-7, with 12 bases aligning to TRBD2. CDR1 and CDR2 (germline): ENHRY, SYGVKD. The CDR3 has 12 residues. Trimming at V came to 10 bases and at J to 5 bases, leaving 3 bases not matched to a gene. The CDR3 bases are TGTGCCACCAGGACTAGCGGGAACGAGCAGTACTTC. Amino acid sequence: CATRTSGNEQYF.

CDR3 loop: CASTDNEQFF. For the CDR3, the DNA is TGTGCCAGTACGGACAATGAGCAGTTCTTC. V and J are TRBV6-5 and TRBJ2-1; no clear D. The CDR3 extends over 10 amino acids. Trimming removed 9 bases at V and 5 bases at J, with 5 bases between. Germline V gene lookup returns CDR1 MNHEY and CDR2 SVGAGI.

The chain couples TRBV2 to TRBJ2-4; TRBD1 agrees at 7 bases. In germline, CDR1 is SNHLY, CDR2 FYNNEI. Trimming took 7 bases from V and 0 from J; bases not matched to a gene: 9. The CDR3 has 16 residues. This CDR3 is CASTPRGTVAKNIQYF. CDR3 in DNA: TGTGCCAGCACGCCCAGGGGGACAGTAGCCAAAAACATTCAGTACTTC.

This sequence joins TRBV10-3 and TRBJ2-5; tentative D call: TRBD1 (6 bases). CDR3 length: 13 amino acids. V was cut by 6 bases and J by 1 base, with 9 bases left in between. Germline V gene data show CDR1 as ENHRY and CDR2 as SYGVKD. In DNA, the CDR3 is TGTGCCATCAGGGAGGACAGCCAAGAGACCCAGTACTTC. Translated, it gives CAIREDSQETQYF.

This sequence joins TRBV4-2 and TRBJ2-1; 11 nucleotides align to TRBD2. V shed 1 base, J shed 4 bases, and the junction held 6 bases outside the gene matches. The CDR3 spans 17 residues. CDR1 LGHNA and CDR2 YNFKEQ come from the germline V gene. The CDR3 DNA is TGTGCCAGCAGCCAAGGGTACGGGACTAGCGGTTACAATGAGCAGTTCTTC. Translating gives CASSQGYGTSGYNEQFF.

The chain combines TRBV7-2 with TRBJ2-2; D possibly corresponds to TRBD1 (6 bases). The CDR3 sequence is 13 residues long. V lost 5 bases, J lost 5 bases, and 9 bases lay in between. The germline V gene has CDR1 SGHTA and CDR2 FQGNSA. CDR3 amino acids: CASSLQGTGELFF. The CDR3 nucleotides read TGTGCCAGCAGCCTACAGGGTACCGGGGAGCTGTTTTTT.

The chain has TRBV28 and TRBJ2-7; possible D gene TRBD2, 5 bases. The CDR3 is made up of 14 amino acids. Between the trimmed V and J ends, which lost 6 bases and 1 base, there was a span of 13 bases. Germline CDR1 and CDR2: MDHEN and SYDVKM. The CDR3 is CASSRGGSSYEQYF. In nucleotides, the CDR3 is TGTGCCAGCAGCCGTGGCGGGTCGTCCTACGAGCAGTACTTC.

This clone was counted once. V gene TRBV9 combines with J gene TRBJ2-1; D gene ambiguous. The germline gives CDR1 SGDLS, CDR2 YYNGEE. This CDR3 spans 13 amino acids. Trimming took off 0 bases at V and 5 bases at J, with 6 bases between the two ends. The CDR3 protein is CASSVDSHNEQFF. CDR3 coding DNA: TGTGCCAGCAGCGTAGACAGCCACAATGAGCAGTTCTTC.

The chain joins TRBV5-4 to TRBJ2-5, with 8 bases aligning to TRBD1. The CDR3 sequence is 16 residues long. Trimming removed 6 bases from V and 4 bases from J; junction bases left unmatched: 14. The V gene's germline CDR1 is SGHNT and CDR2 YYREEE (reference sequence). The CDR3 protein is CASTTLRQGAVETQYF. For the CDR3, the DNA is TGTGCCAGCACCACCCTGAGGCAGGGGGCTGTAGAGACCCAGTACTTC.

The chain joins TRBV2 to TRBJ1-1, with D tentatively TRBD1 (5 bases). Germline CDR1 and CDR2: SNHLY and FYNNEI. The V gene lost 2 bases and the J gene lost 1 base, with 11 bases spanning the gap. The CDR3 totals 15 residues. In DNA, the CDR3 is TGTGCCAGCAGTGAACAGGGAGGTGGGAACACTGAAGCTTTCTTT. Protein: CASSEQGGGNTEAFF.

The chain is built from TRBV10-2 and TRBJ2-7, with 7 bases fitting TRBD2. Germline CDR1 is WSHSY and CDR2 is SAAADI. V dropped 4 bases and J dropped 0; count of bases not matched to a gene: 9. The CDR3 is 16 amino acids. The CDR3 loop reads CASSVQTGGYSYEQYF. In nucleotides, the CDR3 is TGCGCCAGCAGTGTCCAAACGGGAGGATACTCCTACGAGCAGTACTTC.

The chain combines TRBV5-1 with TRBJ1-1; unclear D gene. The CDR3 is 14 amino acids. V lost 0 bases, J lost 7 bases, and 13 bases lay in between. The germline V gene has CDR1 SGHRS and CDR2 YFSETQ. CDR3 region: CASSLELGVGEAFF. The CDR3 coding sequence is TGCGCCAGCAGCTTGGAGCTCGGGGTTGGTGAAGCTTTCTTT.

There are a few counts of this clone. Other DNA variants within this sample encode the same CDR3. The CDR3 nucleotides read TGTGCCAGCAGCCTACAGGGGCTCAATCAGCCCCAGCATTTT. Amino acid sequence: CASSLQGLNQPQHF. The chain couples TRBV27 to TRBJ1-5; 7 nucleotides match TRBD1. Germline V gene sequence: CDR1 MNHEY, CDR2 SMNVEV (reference sequence). The junction had 5 bases not matched to a gene; V was cut back by 6 bases and J by 3 bases. This CDR3 has 14 residues.

The rearrangement uses TRBV7-9 and TRBJ2-7; 7 bases are shared with TRBD2. CDR1 and CDR2 (germline): SEHNR, FQNEAQ (reference sequence). Trimming at V came to 3 bases and at J to 2 bases, leaving 4 bases not matched to a gene. This CDR3 is built from 14 residues. CDR3 protein: CASSFQRDPYEQYF. The CDR3 DNA follows: TGTGCCAGCAGCTTTCAGCGGGACCCCTACGAGCAGTACTTC.